Each of the 22 T cell receptor beta chains below was sequenced from the same sample in a study of response to subunit inactivated influenza vaccine. One entry per CDR3 protein results from TCRdb running MiXCR on the RT-PCR reads. The table lists 500,000 to 600,000 distinct CDR3 sequences, 10% to 15% of them singletons. The sample here was PBMCs from blood, taken 40 to 50 days after vaccination. The source of these receptors is a man aged 50 or older who received an inactivated influenza vaccine.

Concerning this clonotype: The junction departs from germline at one end; a sequencing error may be responsible. The chain carries TRBV5-1 and TRBJ2-4; D may be TRBD2 (5 bases). Germline V gene data show CDR1 as SGHRS and CDR2 as YFSETQ. CDR3 length equals 13 residues. The CDR3: CAGSLGEPDLQYF. In DNA form, the CDR3 reads TGCGCCGGCAGCTTGGGAGAGCCTGACCTTCAGTACTTC.

This clonotype appeared a few times. CDR3 nucleotide sequence: TGCAGTGCTAGGACTAGCGGGGGCCGTTACAATGAGCAGTTCTTC. As protein: CSARTSGGRYNEQFF. The rearrangement uses TRBV20-1 and TRBJ2-1; 12 bases fit TRBD2. The trim removed 3 bases at V and 4 bases at J, leaving 4 bases unmatched. CDR1 is DFQATT and CDR2 is SNEGSKA in the germline V gene (reference sequence). CDR3 length equals 15 residues.

This clonotype occurred a few times. V gene TRBV4-3 combines with J gene TRBJ2-2, with TRBD2 matching over 12 bases. Germline V gene data show CDR1 as LGHNA and CDR2 as YSLEER. The V gene end was trimmed by 1 base and the J gene end by 0 bases; junction bases not matched to a gene: 3. CDR3 size: 18 residues. CDR3 sequence (DNA): TGCGCCAGCAGCCAAGCTAGCGGGGGGGTTGCGAACACCGGGGAGCTGTTTTTT. Protein: CASSQASGGVANTGELFF.

This clonotype is classed as medium-sized. The rearrangement links TRBV12-3 or TRBV12-4 to TRBJ2-7, with D perhaps TRBD1 (6 bases). This CDR3 is built from 14 residues. Between the trimmed V and J ends, which lost 3 bases and 0 bases, there was a span of 9 bases. The CDR3 protein is CASSFGQSSYEQYF. CDR3 in DNA: TGTGCCAGCAGTTTCGGACAGTCCTCCTACGAGCAGTACTTC.

The chain carries TRBV18 and TRBJ2-5; D is possibly TRBD1 (6 bases). The CDR3 extends over 15 amino acids. V was shortened by 4 bases and J by 4 bases, with 16 bases between the two germline ends. The V gene's germline CDR1 is KGHSH and CDR2 LQKENI. The CDR3 here is CASSLQGQQGETQYF. DNA for the CDR3: TGTGCCAGCTCACTTCAAGGACAGCAGGGAGAGACCCAGTACTTC.

This clonotype has just a few counts. CDR3 in amino acids: CASSDPGTSFYNEQFF. The CDR3 nucleotides read TGTGCCAGCAGTGACCCCGGGACTAGCTTCTACAATGAGCAGTTCTTC. This chain connects TRBV6-2 or TRBV6-3 to TRBJ2-1; 9 bases fit TRBD2. Germline lookup yields CDR1 MNHEY and CDR2 SVGEGT. J gave up 3 bases and V 5 bases, and 8 bases lay outside the gene matches. CDR3 size: 16 residues.

At least ten counts were recorded for this clonotype. The J gene is TRBJ1-6, the V gene TRBV10-2; D call uncertain. There are 13 residues in the CDR3. Per germline, CDR1 WSHSY and CDR2 SAAADI. The V end lost 0 bases, the J end lost 7 bases, and 4 bases lay between the germline ends. This chain's CDR3 is CASSESVNSPLHF. CDR3 in DNA: TGCGCCAGCAGTGAGTCTGTGAATTCACCCCTCCACTTT.

The rearrangement uses TRBV7-2 and TRBJ2-7; 7 bases map to TRBD1. V shed 4 bases, J shed 2 bases, and the junction held 8 bases outside the gene matches. This CDR3 contains 15 residues. The germline gives CDR1 SGHTA, CDR2 FQGNSA. The CDR3 loop reads CASSWAGTEAYEQYF. The DNA of the CDR3 is TGTGCCAGCAGCTGGGCAGGGACAGAAGCCTACGAGCAGTACTTC. Together with reference TRBV7-2 and TRBJ2-7, the CDR3 gives the full variable domain: GAGVSQSPSNKVTEKGKDVELRCDPISGHTALYWYRQSLGQGLEFLIYFQGNSAPDKSGLPSDRFSAERTGGSVSTLTIQRTQQEDSAVYLCASSWAGTEAYEQYFGPGTRLTVT.

The chain joins TRBV10-1 to TRBJ1-1, with D perhaps matching TRBD1 (5 bases). V dropped 7 bases and J dropped 0 bases, with 15 bases sitting between them. CDR1 is WNHNN and CDR2 is SYGVQD in the germline V gene (reference sequence). The CDR3 is 15 amino acids. The CDR3 sequence: CASTSTVGMNTEAFF. The CDR3 region has the DNA TGCGCCAGCACATCGACAGTCGGGATGAACACTGAAGCTTTCTTT.

The chain has TRBV7-3 and TRBJ1-1; 7 nucleotides align to TRBD1. The CDR3 loop spans 13 amino acids. The junction had 8 bases not matched to a gene; V was cut back by 5 bases and J by 8 bases. Germline lookup yields CDR1 SGHTA and CDR2 FQGTGA. CDR3 sequence (DNA): TGTGCCAGCAGCGCATCAGGGGGTTTAGAAGCTTTCTTT. This codes for CASSASGGLEAFF.

A few counts support this clonotype. This sequence joins TRBV5-1 and TRBJ2-3; TRBD2 agrees at 11 bases. In germline, CDR1 is SGHRS, CDR2 YFSETQ. The CDR3 covers 17 residues. V was clipped by 1 base and J by 3 bases; unmatched bases: 7. Written as DNA, the CDR3 is TGCGCCAGCAGCTTGTGGATAGCGGGGGGGCTAACAGATACGCAGTATTTT. It codes for CASSLWIAGGLTDTQYF. Looking up the rest from reference TRBV5-1 and TRBJ2-3 gives the full variable domain: KAGVTQTPRYLIKTRGQQVTLSCSPISGHRSVSWYQQTPGQGLQFLFEYFSETQRNKGNFPGRFSGRQFSNSRSEMNVSTLELGDSALYLCASSLWIAGGLTDTQYFGPGTRLTVL.

The rearrangement joins TRBV7-9 to TRBJ1-5; D is uncertain. This CDR3 is built from 12 residues. The V gene's germline CDR1 is SEHNR and CDR2 FQNEAQ (reference sequence). With 3 bases removed from V and 9 bases from J, the gap between germline ends came to 9 bases. The CDR3 spells CASSFVTGPQHF. CDR3 coding DNA: TGTGCCAGCAGCTTCGTTACCGGGCCCCAGCATTTT.

This chain connects TRBV29-1 to TRBJ1-1, with D possibly matching TRBD1 (5 bases). Germline CDR1 is SQVTM and CDR2 is ANQGSEA. The CDR3 has 14 amino acids. V lost 3 bases, J lost 4 bases, and 15 bases lay in between. CDR3 sequence: CSVERGGRATEAFF. The DNA for the CDR3 is TGCAGCGTTGAGCGGGGGGGTAGGGCCACTGAAGCTTTCTTT.

The V gene is TRBV5-6, the J gene TRBJ2-2, with D hard to call. Per the germline V gene, CDR1 is SGHDT and CDR2 is YYEEEE. This CDR3 is built from 13 residues. V lost 1 base to trimming and J lost 9 bases, with 10 bases between them. The CDR3 region is CASSLLNGRELFF. CDR3 sequence (DNA): TGTGCCAGCAGCTTGCTAAACGGTCGGGAGCTGTTTTTT.

In regard to this clonotype: One junction end disagrees with the germline gene, perhaps due to a read error. J is TRBJ2-1 and V is TRBV15; 13 bases agree with TRBD2. Germline CDR1 is LNHNV and CDR2 is YYDKDF (reference sequence). CDR3 size: 18 residues. This CDR3 is CVTSRGLAGLSSYNEQFF. The CDR3 DNA sequence: TGTGTCACCAGCAGGGGACTAGCGGGATTAAGCTCCTACAATGAGCAGTTCTTC.

The chain joins TRBV29-1 to TRBJ2-1, with TRBD2 matching over 16 bases. Germline CDR1 reads SQVTM; CDR2 reads ANQGSEA. Losses at the gene ends were 7 bases for V and 4 bases for J; bases not matched to a gene: 10. The CDR3 sequence is 17 residues long. CDR3 nucleotides: TGCAGCGGAGGGACTAGCGGGAGGGCCGGCCTATACAATGAGCAGTTCTTC. Translating gives CSGGTSGRAGLYNEQFF.

V gene TRBV28 combines with J gene TRBJ1-5; D remains ambiguous. The germline gives CDR1 MDHEN, CDR2 SYDVKM. Deletions cut 2 bases from V and 1 base from J, with 18 bases between. This CDR3 region has 18 residues. The CDR3 DNA reads TGTGCCAGCAGTTTAATGGGCTGGCGGACGGGGAGCAATCAGCCCCAGCATTTT. Translated, it gives CASSLMGWRTGSNQPQHF.

There are a few counts of this clonotype. V is TRBV7-2 and J is TRBJ2-3; weak D call: TRBD2 (5 bases). Germline values: CDR1 SGHTA, CDR2 FQGNSA. The CDR3 sequence is 14 residues long. Trimming pared 7 bases from V and 3 bases from J, leaving 14 bases between. The CDR3 protein is CASILGVGTDTQYF. The CDR3 DNA follows: TGTGCCAGCATCTTGGGAGTCGGAACAGATACGCAGTATTTT.

The chain couples TRBV7-9 to TRBJ1-1; 9 nucleotides agree with TRBD1. The CDR3 is made up of 13 amino acids. Germline CDR1 is SEHNR and CDR2 is FQNEAQ (reference sequence). V dropped 7 bases and J dropped 4; count of bases not matched to a gene: 4. The CDR3 bases are TGTGCCAGCACCGGGACAGGGTTCACTGAAGCTTTCTTT. The encoded protein is CASTGTGFTEAFF.

The rearrangement joins TRBV12-3 or TRBV12-4 to TRBJ2-2; perhaps TRBD1 as D (6 bases). Trimming took off 3 bases at V and 4 bases at J, with 15 bases between the two ends. The CDR3 is 16 amino acids. The CDR3 region has the DNA TGTGCCAGCAGTTTCGGGTGGGGGCGGGTCACCGGGGAGCTGTTTTTT. Its protein is CASSFGWGRVTGELFF.

This chain links TRBV19 with TRBJ2-7, with 13 bases identical to TRBD2. Germline loops: CDR1 LNHDA, CDR2 SQIVND (reference sequence). Germline trimming cut 6 bases from V and 6 bases from J; bases unmatched to any gene: 8. The CDR3 runs to 15 residues. CDR3 protein: CASRPLAGGPTEQYF. CDR3 in DNA: TGTGCCAGTAGGCCACTAGCGGGAGGGCCAACCGAGCAGTACTTC.

This clonotype was seen ten or more times. The rearrangement uses TRBV7-2 and TRBJ2-7; 8 bases are shared with TRBD1. V lost 0 bases, J lost 3 bases, and 4 bases stayed unmatched. CDR1 and CDR2 from the germline V gene are SGHTA and FQGNSA. The length of the CDR3 is 15 residues. CDR3 nucleotide sequence: TGTGCCAGCAGCTTAGCGGGGACAGGAGGCTACGAGCAGTACTTC. This encodes CASSLAGTGGYEQYF.